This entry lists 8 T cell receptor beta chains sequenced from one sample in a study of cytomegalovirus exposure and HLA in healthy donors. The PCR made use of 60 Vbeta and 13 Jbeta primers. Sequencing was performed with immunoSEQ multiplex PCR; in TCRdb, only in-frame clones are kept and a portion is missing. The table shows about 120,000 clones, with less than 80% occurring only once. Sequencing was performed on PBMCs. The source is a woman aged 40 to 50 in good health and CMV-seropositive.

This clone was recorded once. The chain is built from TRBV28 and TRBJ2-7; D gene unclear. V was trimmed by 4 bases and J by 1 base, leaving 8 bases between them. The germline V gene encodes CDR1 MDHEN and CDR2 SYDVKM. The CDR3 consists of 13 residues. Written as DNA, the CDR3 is TGTGCCAGCAGTTCAACAGTATCCTACGAGCAGTACTTC. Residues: CASSSTVSYEQYF.

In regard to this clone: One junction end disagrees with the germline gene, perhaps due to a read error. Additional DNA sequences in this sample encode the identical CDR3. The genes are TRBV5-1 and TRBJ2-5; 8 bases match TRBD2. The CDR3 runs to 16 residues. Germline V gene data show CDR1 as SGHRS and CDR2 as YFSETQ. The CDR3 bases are TGCGCTAGCAGCCCCCCCGTCGGGAGGGCCGGGGAGACCCAGTACTTC. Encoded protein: CASSPPVGRAGETQYF.

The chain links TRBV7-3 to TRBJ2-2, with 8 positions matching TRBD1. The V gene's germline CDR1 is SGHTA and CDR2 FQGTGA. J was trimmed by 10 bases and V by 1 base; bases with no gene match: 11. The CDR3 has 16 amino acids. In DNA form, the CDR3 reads TGTGCCAGCAGCTTAATCCGCGGACAGGGCGGCGAGGAGCTGTTTTTT. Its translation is CASSLIRGQGGEELFF.

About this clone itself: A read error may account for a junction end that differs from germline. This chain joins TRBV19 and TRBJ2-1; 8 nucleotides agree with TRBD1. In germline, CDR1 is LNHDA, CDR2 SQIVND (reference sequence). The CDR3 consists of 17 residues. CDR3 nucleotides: TGTGCCAGTAGTTTAGGCTCAGGGCAGGGGGCCTACGATGAGCAGTTCTTC. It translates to CASSLGSGQGAYDEQFF.

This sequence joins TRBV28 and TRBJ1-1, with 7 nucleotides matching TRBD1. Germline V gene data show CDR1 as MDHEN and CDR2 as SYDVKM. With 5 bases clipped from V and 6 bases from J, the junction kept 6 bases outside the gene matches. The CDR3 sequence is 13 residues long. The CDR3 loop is CASSTLTGSEAFF. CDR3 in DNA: TGTGCCAGCAGTACCCTGACAGGGTCTGAAGCTTTCTTT.

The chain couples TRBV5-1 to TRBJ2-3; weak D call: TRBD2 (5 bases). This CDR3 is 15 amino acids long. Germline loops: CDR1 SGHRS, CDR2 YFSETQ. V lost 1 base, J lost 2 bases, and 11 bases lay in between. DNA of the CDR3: TGCGCCAGCAGCTTGTGGAGAGGGAACACAGATACGCAGTATTTT. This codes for CASSLWRGNTDTQYF. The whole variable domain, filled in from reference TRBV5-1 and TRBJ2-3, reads KAGVTQTPRYLIKTRGQQVTLSCSPISGHRSVSWYQQTPGQGLQFLFEYFSETQRNKGNFPGRFSGRQFSNSRSEMNVSTLELGDSALYLCASSLWRGNTDTQYFGPGTRLTVL.

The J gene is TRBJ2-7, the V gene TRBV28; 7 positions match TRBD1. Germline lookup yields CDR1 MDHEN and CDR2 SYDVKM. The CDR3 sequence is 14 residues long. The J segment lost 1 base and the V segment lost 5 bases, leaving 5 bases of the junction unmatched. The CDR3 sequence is CASSRQGLSYEQYF. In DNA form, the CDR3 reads TGTGCCAGCAGTCGACAGGGTTTATCCTACGAGCAGTACTTC.

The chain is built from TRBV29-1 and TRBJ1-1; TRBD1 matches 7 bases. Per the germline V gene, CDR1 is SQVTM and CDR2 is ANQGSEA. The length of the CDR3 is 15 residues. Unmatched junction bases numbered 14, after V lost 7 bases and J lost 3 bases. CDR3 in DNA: TGCAGCGCAGCTACCGACAGGGCCCCTCACACTGAAGCTTTCTTT. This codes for CSAATDRAPHTEAFF.